Listed below are T cell receptor beta chains from one sample, sequenced in a study of blood T cell repertoires in COVID-19. The method was immunoSEQ multiplex PCR; TCRdb's version includes in-frame clones alone and lacks a portion of them. This sample has 95,000 to 100,000 clones; approximately 80% occur once, and the top ten carry 24%. The sample was peripheral blood. The receptor set was obtained from a human donor in a cohort sampled during active COVID-19. The conserved cysteine and the conserved F or W are not part of the CDR3 here. Fields, in order: D gene, V gene, CDR3 length, J gene, CDR3 protein. A D gene is named only where the DNA matches it firmly.

>TRBD2|TRBV5-4|13|TRBJ2-5
ASSPPEASGQTQY
>NA|TRBV6-1|12|TRBJ1-1
ASSEWLGDTEAF
>NA|TRBV9|13|TRBJ2-1
ASSEGGLMGHEQF
>NA|TRBV6-2/TRBV6-3|16|TRBJ1-2
ASSYGSGTNLHNYGYT
>TRBD2|TRBV29-1|11|TRBJ2-1
SVELAGYNEQF
>NA|TRBV6-1|10|TRBJ1-2
ASGTDGWGYT
>TRBD1|TRBV10-2|16|TRBJ2-7
ASSSLPGQGKGSYEQY
>NA|TRBV10-2|11|TRBJ1-1
ASYPGAGTEAF
>NA|TRBV19|14|TRBJ1-1
ASGKQGRLRTTEAF
>NA|TRBV28|12|TRBJ2-4
ASSLGTQKNIQY
>NA|TRBV4-3|14|TRBJ1-3
ASSQEWGSPGNTIY
>NA|TRBV19|14|TRBJ1-6
ASSIGATTHNSPLH
>NA|TRBV12-3/TRBV12-4|11|TRBJ2-3
ASSFGETDTQY
>TRBD1|TRBV6-5|12|TRBJ1-5
ASSIGQGQQPQH
>NA|TRBV3-1/TRBV3-2|13|TRBJ1-4
ASSQVVTVGEKLF
>NA|TRBV7-7|14|TRBJ2-3
ASSLLGPTGLDTQY
>TRBD1|TRBV9|13|TRBJ1-1
ASSVGDRGRGEAF
>TRBD2|TRBV5-1|14|TRBJ2-3
ASSLDSGGHTDTQY
>NA|TRBV4-3|11|TRBJ2-7
ASSQAVSYEQY
>NA|TRBV5-4|13|TRBJ1-1
ASSLPQGQNTEAF
>TRBD2|TRBV6-5|10|TRBJ2-7
ASSPNRLAGY
>NA|TRBV6-6|10|TRBJ1-2
ASSSSTYGYT
>TRBD1|TRBV19|12|TRBJ2-7
ASKGGQGAHEQY